This T cell receptor beta chain was found in a study of cytomegalovirus exposure and HLA in healthy donors. Broader study findings: Highly shared sequence variants in one cluster were likely a sequencing artifact.

Vbeta (60) and Jbeta (13) primers were used in the PCR. In the source study's methods: An analysis that came later counted 80 million or so unique TCR beta chains, approximately 9.9 million shared. The repertoire was sequenced with immunoSEQ multiplex PCR; TCRdb's copy has only in-frame clones and lacks some. The V and J calls and clone size are taken from that table; D and trimming were inferred from the DNA. The sample contains 110,000 to 150,000 clones, around 9.6% of which appear only once. The trim removed 5 bases at V and 3 bases at J, leaving 0 bases unmatched. The CDR3 loop spans 13 amino acids. Germline CDR1 reads SGHRS; CDR2 reads YFSETQ. On this clone: What it recognizes is unknown.

The TCR comes from a male donor in good health and CMV-seronegative. This chain joins TRBV5-1 and TRBJ2-7; 12 nucleotides agree with TRBD2. The specimen was PBMCs. CDR3 residues: CASRLAGGYEQYF. For the CDR3, the DNA is TGCGCCAGCAGACTAGCGGGAGGCTACGAGCAGTACTTC.